The sequence of this T cell receptor beta chain was determined in a study of blood T cells in healthy people across ages. In the study overall: About one barcoded beta molecule per two T cells was the capture yield of template switching.

Comments on this clonotype: Its antigen remains unidentified.

RNA extraction gave at least 5.5 micrograms of total RNA per sample. The CDR3 runs to 14 residues. Using a J-beta primer mix together with a sample-barcoded 5' primer, a second PCR was run for roughly 7 to 11 cycles. Each CDR3 protein gets one entry after TCRdb re-called the 5' RACE reads with MiXCR. This sample has about 730,000 distinct CDR3 sequences, with approximately 43% found just once. Overall study findings and caveats: Diversity was estimated from one million T cells, and these estimates were considered underestimates.

The sample consisted of blood. The chain has TRBV21-1 and TRBJ2-5; the table calls TRBD1, which could not be checked here. The last part of the DNA fits TRBJ2-7 better; the J call may be wrong. TRBV21-1 is listed as a pseudogene. This receptor was taken from a woman aged 60 to 75 in good health. CDR3 region: CASSKLGTLREQYF. The CDR3 DNA reads TGTGCCAGCAGCAAACTAGGGACGTTACGCGAGCAGTACTTC.